Shown below are 8 T cell receptor beta chains from a single sample sequenced in a study of blood T cell repertoires in COVID-19. The protocol was immunoSEQ multiplex PCR, while the TCRdb copy is restricted to in-frame clones and leaves out a portion. The table includes 150,000 or so clones, about 83% detected once. The sequencing input was peripheral blood. The receptor set was obtained from a human donor in a cohort sampled during active COVID-19.

The chain has TRBV11-2 and TRBJ2-2, with D uncertain. This CDR3 is 16 amino acids long. Deletions cut 5 bases from V and 0 bases from J, with 13 bases between. CDR1 is SGHAT, CDR2 FQNNGV, per germline. Written as DNA, the CDR3 is TGTGCCAGCAGCCCCTCTTTAAGCCCGAACACCGGGGAGCTGTTTTTT. This codes for CASSPSLSPNTGELFF.

The chain couples TRBV13 to TRBJ2-3; 13 bases are a match to TRBD2. This CDR3 is 17 amino acids long. V shed 5 bases, J shed 5 bases, and the junction held 10 bases outside the gene matches. Germline V gene lookup returns CDR1 PRHDT and CDR2 FYEKMQ (reference sequence). As DNA, the CDR3 is TGTGCCAGCAGCCCCCGACTAGCGGGGGGCTTGGGAGATACGCAGTATTTT. Protein product: CASSPRLAGGLGDTQYF.

This chain joins TRBV5-4 and TRBJ2-7; no clear D. The V end lost 0 bases, the J end lost 1 base, and 8 bases lay between the germline ends. Germline lookup yields CDR1 SGHNT and CDR2 YYREEE (reference sequence). The CDR3 runs 14 residues. DNA for the CDR3: TGTGCCAGCAGCTTGGGTGCGATTTCCTACGAGCAGTACTTC. Translation gives CASSLGAISYEQYF.

The CDR3 nucleotides read TGTGCCAGCAGCTTCCCCCGGGACAGGAGGAACACTGAAGCTTTCTTT. It encodes CASSFPRDRRNTEAFF. The chain carries TRBV28 and TRBJ1-1; 8 bases match TRBD1. Trimming cost V 6 bases and J 1 base; bases outside gene matches: 10. CDR1 MDHEN and CDR2 SYDVKM come from the germline V gene. This CDR3 is built from 16 residues.

V and J are TRBV7-9 and TRBJ2-3; 7 nucleotides align to TRBD2. From germline, CDR1 is SEHNR and CDR2 FQNEAQ (reference sequence). This CDR3 contains 14 residues. V was clipped by 5 bases and J by 3 bases; unmatched bases: 5. The CDR3 region has the DNA TGTGCCAGCAGCCCTAACGGGGGGACAGATACGCAGTATTTT. It is translated as CASSPNGGTDTQYF.

This chain links TRBV3-1 (or the pseudogene TRBV3-2) with TRBJ1-4; D is undetermined. V lost 1 base and J 5 bases, leaving 8 bases between the germline ends. The length of the CDR3 is 14 residues. Germline loops: CDR1 LGHDT, CDR2 YNNKEL (reference sequence). The CDR3 coding sequence is TGTGCCAGCAGCCAAGGGAGGTTAAATGAAAAACTGTTTTTT. Its translation: CASSQGRLNEKLFF.

The chain couples TRBV18 to TRBJ1-3; 8 nucleotides agree with TRBD1. Germline lookup yields CDR1 KGHSH and CDR2 LQKENI. Unmatched junction bases numbered 5, after V lost 1 base and J lost 0 bases. This CDR3 has 17 residues. The CDR3: CASSPRQGATSGNTIYF. CDR3 in DNA: TGTGCCAGCTCACCACGTCAGGGGGCCACCTCTGGAAACACCATATATTTT.

V gene TRBV18 combines with J gene TRBJ1-4; D is unclear. With 5 bases removed from V and 0 bases from J, the gap between germline ends came to 10 bases. The CDR3 contains 15 residues. Germline V gene data show CDR1 as KGHSH and CDR2 as LQKENI. CDR3 in amino acids: CASSSGSATNEKLFF. The CDR3 region has the DNA TGTGCCAGCTCATCCGGGAGTGCAACTAATGAAAAACTGTTTTTT.